This TCR beta chain was obtained from a study of Ad26.COV2.S vaccination and SARS-CoV-2 variants. General observations from the study: There was reportedly substantial breadth in spike-specific CD8+ and CD4+ T cell responses after vaccination.

As concerns this clone: The antigen remains unidentified.

Some clones are missing from TCRdb's copy, which holds only in-frame ones; the method was immunoSEQ multiplex PCR. The data hold approximately 450,000 clones, with 90% observed a single time. The treatment was: roughly 20 received Ad26.COV2.S at low or high dose, single or two shots; about 5 received placebo; per-sample allocation not given. Material that was analyzed had been drawn on day 63 after the first vaccine or placebo injection. Built on an Ad26 vector, the vaccine expressed Wuhan-strain SARS-CoV-2 spike. The CDR3 contains 15 residues. V shed 4 bases, J shed 5 bases, and the junction held 8 bases outside the gene matches. The V gene's germline CDR1 is MNHEY and CDR2 SMNVEV (reference sequence).

Material: peripheral blood, obtained in a trial of Ad26.COV2.S vaccine versus placebo. The rearrangement joins TRBV27 to TRBJ2-1, with 7 positions matching TRBD2. The source of this sequence is a person between 18 and 59 years old who received the Ad26.COV2.S COVID-19 vaccine or a placebo. CDR3 nucleotides: TGTGCCAGCAGTTGGGCGGCGGGAGCCCACAATGAGCAGTTCTTC. Translating it yields CASSWAAGAHNEQFF.